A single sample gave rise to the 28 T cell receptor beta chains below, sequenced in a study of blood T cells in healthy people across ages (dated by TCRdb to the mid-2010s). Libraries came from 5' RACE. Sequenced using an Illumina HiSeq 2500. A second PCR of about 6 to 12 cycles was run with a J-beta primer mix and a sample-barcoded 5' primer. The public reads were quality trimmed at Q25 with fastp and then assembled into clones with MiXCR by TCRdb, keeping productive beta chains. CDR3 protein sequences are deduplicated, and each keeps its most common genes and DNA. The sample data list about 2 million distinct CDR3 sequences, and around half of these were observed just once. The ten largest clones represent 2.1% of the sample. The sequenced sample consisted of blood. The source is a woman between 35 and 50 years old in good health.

The CDR3 bases are TGCAGTGCTAGAGATCGTAGGGGACTCTACGAGCAGTACTTC. Protein product: CSARDRRGLYEQYF. The chain combines TRBV20-1 with TRBJ2-7; tentative D call: TRBD2 (6 bases). V dropped 0 bases and J dropped 3 bases, with 12 bases sitting between them. This CDR3 contains 14 residues. Germline loops: CDR1 DFQATT, CDR2 SNEGSKA (reference sequence).

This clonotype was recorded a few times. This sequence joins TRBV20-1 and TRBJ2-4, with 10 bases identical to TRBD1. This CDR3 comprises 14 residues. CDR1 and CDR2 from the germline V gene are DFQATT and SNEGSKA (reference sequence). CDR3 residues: CSADRGVLANIQYF. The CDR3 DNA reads TGCAGCGCGGACAGGGGGGTTTTGGCAAACATTCAGTACTTC.

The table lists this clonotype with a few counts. The CDR3 nucleotides are TGCAGTGCTAGAGGTGGGCCGAACCAAGAGACCCAGTACTTC. It specifies CSARGGPNQETQYF. This chain links TRBV20-1 with TRBJ2-5; D unclear. The germline V gene encodes CDR1 DFQATT and CDR2 SNEGSKA (reference sequence). This CDR3 spans 14 amino acids. The V end lost 1 base, the J end lost 0 bases, and 9 bases lay between the germline ends.

Here the CDR3 reads CASSQGGTGVHNEQFF. In DNA form, the CDR3 reads TGTGCCAGCAGCCAAGGGGGGACAGGGGTCCACAATGAGCAGTTCTTC. This chain links TRBV3-1 with TRBJ2-1; 10 positions match TRBD1. J gave up 5 bases and V 1 base, and 5 bases lay outside the gene matches. This CDR3 region has 16 residues. CDR1 LGHDT and CDR2 YNNKEL come from the germline V gene (reference sequence).

The CDR3 sequence is CASSFEGDTQYF. CDR3 DNA: TGTGCCAGCAGTTTCGAAGGAGATACGCAGTATTTT. This chain uses TRBV6-5 with TRBJ2-3; no definite D call. The CDR3 length is 12 residues. Germline V gives CDR1 MNHEY, CDR2 SVGAGI. V lost 4 bases and J 5 bases, leaving 7 bases between the germline ends.

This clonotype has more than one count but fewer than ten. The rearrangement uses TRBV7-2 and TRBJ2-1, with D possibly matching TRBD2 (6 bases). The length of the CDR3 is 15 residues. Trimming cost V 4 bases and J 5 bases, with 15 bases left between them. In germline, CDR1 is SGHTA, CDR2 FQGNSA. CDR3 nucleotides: TGTGCCAGCAGCTCCCATTCGCGGGGTAACAATGAGCAGTTCTTC. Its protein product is CASSSHSRGNNEQFF.

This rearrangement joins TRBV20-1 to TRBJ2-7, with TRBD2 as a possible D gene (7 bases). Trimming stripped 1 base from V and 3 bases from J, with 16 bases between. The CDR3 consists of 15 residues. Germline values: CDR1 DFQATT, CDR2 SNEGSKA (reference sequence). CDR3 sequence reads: CSARGPGGVGYEQYF. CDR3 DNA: TGCAGTGCTAGAGGTCCGGGGGGCGTTGGCTACGAGCAGTACTTC.

The CDR3 DNA reads as TGTGCCAGCAGTCAGAACATGGGCTACGAGCAGTACTTC. Its translation is CASSQNMGYEQYF. The chain combines TRBV27 with TRBJ2-4; D call uncertain. The J call may not be correct, given that the DNA end is closer to TRBJ2-7. The CDR3 contains 13 residues. Germline loops: CDR1 MNHEY, CDR2 SMNVEV (reference sequence).

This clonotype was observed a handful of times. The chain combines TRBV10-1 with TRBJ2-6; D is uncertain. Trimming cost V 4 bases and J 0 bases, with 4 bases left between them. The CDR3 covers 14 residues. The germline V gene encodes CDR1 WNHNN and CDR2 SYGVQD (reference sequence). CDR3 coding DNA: TGCGCCAGCAGTGGAACCTCTGGGGCCAACGTCCTGACTTTC. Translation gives CASSGTSGANVLTF.

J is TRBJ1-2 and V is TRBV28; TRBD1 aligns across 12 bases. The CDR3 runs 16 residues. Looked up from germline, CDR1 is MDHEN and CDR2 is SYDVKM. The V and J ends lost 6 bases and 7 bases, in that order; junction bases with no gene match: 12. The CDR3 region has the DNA TGTGCCAGCAGCCTTACGGCGGGACAGGGGGCCAGTGGCTACACCTTC. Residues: CASSLTAGQGASGYTF.

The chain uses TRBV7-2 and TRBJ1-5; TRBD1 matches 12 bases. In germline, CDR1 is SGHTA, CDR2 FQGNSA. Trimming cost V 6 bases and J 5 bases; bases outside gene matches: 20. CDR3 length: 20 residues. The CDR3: CASRRSSGTGGAVWDQPQHF. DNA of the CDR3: TGTGCCAGCAGACGCTCGAGTGGGACAGGGGGCGCGGTTTGGGATCAGCCCCAGCATTTT.

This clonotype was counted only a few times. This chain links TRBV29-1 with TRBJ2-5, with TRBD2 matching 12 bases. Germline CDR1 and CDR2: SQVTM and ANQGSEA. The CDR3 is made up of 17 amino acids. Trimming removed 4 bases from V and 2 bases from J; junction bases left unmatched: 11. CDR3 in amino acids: CSVARTSGNRNQETQYF. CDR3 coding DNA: TGCAGCGTTGCCCGGACTAGCGGGAATAGAAATCAAGAGACCCAGTACTTC.

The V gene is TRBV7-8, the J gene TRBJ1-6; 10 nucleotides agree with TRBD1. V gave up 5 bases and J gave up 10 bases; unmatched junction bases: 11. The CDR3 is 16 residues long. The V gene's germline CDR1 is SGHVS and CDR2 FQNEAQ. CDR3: CASSRGTGEGLSPLHF. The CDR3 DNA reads TGTGCCAGCAGCCGCGGGACAGGGGAGGGTCTCTCACCCCTCCACTTT.

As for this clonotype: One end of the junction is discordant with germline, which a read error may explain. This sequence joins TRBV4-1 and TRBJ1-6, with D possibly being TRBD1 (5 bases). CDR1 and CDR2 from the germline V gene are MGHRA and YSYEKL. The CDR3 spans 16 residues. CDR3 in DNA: TGCGCCAACAGCCAAGCCCCCGGGGACGATCATTCACCCCTCCACTTT. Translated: CANSQAPGDDHSPLHF.

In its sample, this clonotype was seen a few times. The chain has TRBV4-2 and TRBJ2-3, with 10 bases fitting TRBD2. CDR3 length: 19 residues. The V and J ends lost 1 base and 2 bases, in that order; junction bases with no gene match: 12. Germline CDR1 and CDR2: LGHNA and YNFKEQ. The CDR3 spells CASSQGNSPGLAVTDTQYF. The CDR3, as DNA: TGTGCCAGCAGCCAAGGGAATTCCCCCGGACTAGCGGTCACAGATACGCAGTATTTT.

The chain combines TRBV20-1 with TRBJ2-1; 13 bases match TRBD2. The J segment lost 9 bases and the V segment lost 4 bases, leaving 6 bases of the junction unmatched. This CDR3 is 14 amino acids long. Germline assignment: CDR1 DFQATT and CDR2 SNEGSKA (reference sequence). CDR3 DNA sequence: TGCAGTGCTAAGACTAGCGGGGGGAATGGTGAGCAGTTCTTC. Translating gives CSAKTSGGNGEQFF.

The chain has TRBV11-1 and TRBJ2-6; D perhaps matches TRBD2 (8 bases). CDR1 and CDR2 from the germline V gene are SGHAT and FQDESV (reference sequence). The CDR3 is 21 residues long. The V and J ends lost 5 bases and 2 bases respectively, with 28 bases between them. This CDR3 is CASSVLVAGGLGGAGANVLTF. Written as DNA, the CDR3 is TGTGCCAGCAGCGTCTTAGTAGCTGGGGGACTAGGGGGCGCTGGGGCCAACGTCCTGACTTTC.

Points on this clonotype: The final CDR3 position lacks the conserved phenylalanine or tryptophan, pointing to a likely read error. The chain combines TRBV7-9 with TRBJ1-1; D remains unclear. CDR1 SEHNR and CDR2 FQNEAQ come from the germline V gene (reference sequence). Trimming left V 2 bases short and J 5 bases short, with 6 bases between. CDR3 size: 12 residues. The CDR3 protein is CASSLYGTEAFL. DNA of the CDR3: TGTGCCAGCAGCTTATATGGGACTGAAGCTTTCCTT.

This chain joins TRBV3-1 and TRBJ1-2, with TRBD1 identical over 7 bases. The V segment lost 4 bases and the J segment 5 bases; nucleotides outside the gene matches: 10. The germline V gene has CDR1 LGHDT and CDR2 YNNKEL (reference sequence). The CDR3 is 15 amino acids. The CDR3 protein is CASSPTTGARYGYTF. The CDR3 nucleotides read TGTGCCAGCAGCCCGACTACAGGGGCGAGGTATGGCTACACCTTC. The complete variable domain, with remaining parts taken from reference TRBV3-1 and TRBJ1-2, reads DTAVSQTPKYLVTQMGNDKSIKCEQNLGHDTMYWYKQDSKKFLKIMFSYNNKELIINETVPNRFSPKSPDKAHLNLHINSLELGDSAVYFCASSPTTGARYGYTFGSGTRLTVV.

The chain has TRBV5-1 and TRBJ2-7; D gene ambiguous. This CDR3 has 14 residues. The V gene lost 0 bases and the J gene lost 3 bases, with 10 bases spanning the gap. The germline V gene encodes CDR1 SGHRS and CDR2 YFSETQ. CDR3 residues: CASSLDPDVYEQYF. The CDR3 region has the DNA TGCGCCAGCAGCTTGGATCCTGATGTCTACGAGCAGTACTTC. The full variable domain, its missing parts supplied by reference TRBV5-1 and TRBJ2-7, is KAGVTQTPRYLIKTRGQQVTLSCSPISGHRSVSWYQQTPGQGLQFLFEYFSETQRNKGNFPGRFSGRQFSNSRSEMNVSTLELGDSALYLCASSLDPDVYEQYFGPGTRLTVT.

The CDR3 region has the DNA TGTGCCAGCAGCCCCCTGGCGGTTCAGGGGGAGACCCAGTACTTC. It encodes CASSPLAVQGETQYF. The V and J genes are TRBV7-9 and TRBJ2-7, with D tentatively TRBD1 (6 bases). TRBJ2-5 matches the DNA end more closely, so the J call is doubtful. There are 15 residues in the CDR3. Germline CDR1 is SEHNR and CDR2 is FQNEAQ (reference sequence).

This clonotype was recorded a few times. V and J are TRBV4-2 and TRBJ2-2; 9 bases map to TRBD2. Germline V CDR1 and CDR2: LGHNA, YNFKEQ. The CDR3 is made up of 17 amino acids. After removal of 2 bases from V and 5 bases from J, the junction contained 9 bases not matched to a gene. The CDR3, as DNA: TGTGCCAGCAGCCAACTGTGTGGGACTAGCTGTACCGGGGAGCTGTTTTTT. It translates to CASSQLCGTSCTGELFF.

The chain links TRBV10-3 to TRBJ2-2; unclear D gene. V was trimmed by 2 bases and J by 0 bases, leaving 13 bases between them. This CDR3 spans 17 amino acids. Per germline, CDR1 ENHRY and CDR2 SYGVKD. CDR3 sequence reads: CAISEHFTTANTGELFF. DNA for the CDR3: TGTGCCATCAGTGAGCACTTTACGACCGCGAACACCGGGGAGCTGTTTTTT.

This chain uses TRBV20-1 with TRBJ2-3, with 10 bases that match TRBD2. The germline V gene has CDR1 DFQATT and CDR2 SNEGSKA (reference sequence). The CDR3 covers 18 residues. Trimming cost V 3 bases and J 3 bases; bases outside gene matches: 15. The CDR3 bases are TGCAGTGCTAGGGTTATAGCGGGGGGCCATGTGGGAACAGATACGCAGTATTTT. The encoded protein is CSARVIAGGHVGTDTQYF.

CDR3 bases: TGTGCCAGCAGGGGATTCGGGACAGGGGGGCATCAGCCCCAGCATTTT. Its translation: CASRGFGTGGHQPQHF. The rearrangement joins TRBV2 to TRBJ1-5; TRBD1 matches 11 bases. The junction had 9 bases not matched to a gene; V was cut back by 6 bases and J by 5 bases. CDR3 length: 16 residues. Germline CDR1 reads SNHLY; CDR2 reads FYNNEI.

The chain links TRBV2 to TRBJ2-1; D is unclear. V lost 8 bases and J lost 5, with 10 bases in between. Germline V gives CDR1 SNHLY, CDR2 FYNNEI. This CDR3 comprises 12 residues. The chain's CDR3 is CASRNNNNEQFF. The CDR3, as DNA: TGTGCCAGCCGGAACAATAACAATGAGCAGTTCTTC.

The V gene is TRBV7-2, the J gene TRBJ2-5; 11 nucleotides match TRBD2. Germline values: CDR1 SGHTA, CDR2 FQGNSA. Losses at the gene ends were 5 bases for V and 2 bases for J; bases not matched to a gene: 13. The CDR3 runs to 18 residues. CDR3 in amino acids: CASSPPLAGGDTQETQYF. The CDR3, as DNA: TGTGCCAGCAGCCCCCCTCTAGCGGGGGGCGATACTCAAGAGACCCAGTACTTC.

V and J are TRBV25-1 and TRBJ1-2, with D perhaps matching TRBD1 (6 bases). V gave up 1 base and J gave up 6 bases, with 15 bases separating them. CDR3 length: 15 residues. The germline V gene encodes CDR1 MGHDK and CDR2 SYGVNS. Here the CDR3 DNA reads TGTGCCAGCAGTGAATCGTGGACGGGGGCAGATGGCTACACCTTC. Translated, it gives CASSESWTGADGYTF.